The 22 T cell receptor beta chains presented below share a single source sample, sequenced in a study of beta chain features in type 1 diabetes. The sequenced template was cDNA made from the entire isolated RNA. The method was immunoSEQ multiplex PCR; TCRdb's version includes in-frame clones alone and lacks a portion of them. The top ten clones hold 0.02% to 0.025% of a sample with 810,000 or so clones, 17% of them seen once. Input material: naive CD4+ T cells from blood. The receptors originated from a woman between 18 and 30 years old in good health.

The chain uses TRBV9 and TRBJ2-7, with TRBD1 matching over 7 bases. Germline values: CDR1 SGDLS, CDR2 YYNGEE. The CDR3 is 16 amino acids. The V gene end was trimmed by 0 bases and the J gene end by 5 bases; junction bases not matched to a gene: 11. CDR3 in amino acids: CASSVALEGAGHEQYF. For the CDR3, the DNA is TGTGCCAGCAGCGTAGCTCTCGAGGGGGCAGGACACGAGCAGTACTTC.

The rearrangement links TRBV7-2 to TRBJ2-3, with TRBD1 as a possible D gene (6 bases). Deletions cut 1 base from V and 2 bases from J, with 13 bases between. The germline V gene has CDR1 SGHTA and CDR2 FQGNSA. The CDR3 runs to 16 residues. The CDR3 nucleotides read TGTGCCAGCAGCTTAGGGACAGCCTACCTCACAGATACGCAGTATTTT. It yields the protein CASSLGTAYLTDTQYF.

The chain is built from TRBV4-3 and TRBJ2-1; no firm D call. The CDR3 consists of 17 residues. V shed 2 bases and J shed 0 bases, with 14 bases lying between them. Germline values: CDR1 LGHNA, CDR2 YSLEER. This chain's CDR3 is CASSQNLPFSSYNEQFF. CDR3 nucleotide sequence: TGCGCCAGCAGCCAAAATCTGCCCTTCAGCTCCTACAATGAGCAGTTCTTC.

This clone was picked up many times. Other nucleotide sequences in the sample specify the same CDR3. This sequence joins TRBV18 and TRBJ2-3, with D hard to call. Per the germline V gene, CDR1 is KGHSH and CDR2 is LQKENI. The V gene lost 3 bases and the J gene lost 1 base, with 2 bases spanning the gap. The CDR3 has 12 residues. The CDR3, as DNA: TGTGCCAGCTCACCCGGCACAGATACGCAGTATTTT. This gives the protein CASSPGTDTQYF. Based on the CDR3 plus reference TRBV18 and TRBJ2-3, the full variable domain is NAGVMQNPRHLVRRRGQEARLRCSPMKGHSHVYWYRQLPEEGLKFMVYLQKENIIDESGMPKERFSAEFPKEGPSILRIQQVVRGDSAAYFCASSPGTDTQYFGPGTRLTVL.

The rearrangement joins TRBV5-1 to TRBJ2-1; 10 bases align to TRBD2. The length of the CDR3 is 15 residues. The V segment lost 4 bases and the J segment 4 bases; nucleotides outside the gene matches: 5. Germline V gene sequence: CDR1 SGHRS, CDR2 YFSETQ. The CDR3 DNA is TGCGCCAGCAGCCTGTCTAGCGGGAGATACAATGAGCAGTTCTTC. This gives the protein CASSLSSGRYNEQFF.

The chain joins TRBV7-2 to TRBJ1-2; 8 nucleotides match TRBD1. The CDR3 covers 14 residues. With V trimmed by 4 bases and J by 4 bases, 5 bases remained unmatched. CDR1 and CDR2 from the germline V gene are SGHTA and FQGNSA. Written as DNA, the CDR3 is TGTGCCAGCAGCTCTGACAGGGGTCTCTATGGCTACACCTTC. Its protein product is CASSSDRGLYGYTF.

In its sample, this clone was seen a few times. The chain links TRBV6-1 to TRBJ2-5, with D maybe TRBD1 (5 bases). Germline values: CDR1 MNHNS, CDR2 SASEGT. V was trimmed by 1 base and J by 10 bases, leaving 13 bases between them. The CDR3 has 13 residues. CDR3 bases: TGTGCCAGCAGTGAAGAGGGGAACGTCGGCCAGTACTTC. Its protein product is CASSEEGNVGQYF.

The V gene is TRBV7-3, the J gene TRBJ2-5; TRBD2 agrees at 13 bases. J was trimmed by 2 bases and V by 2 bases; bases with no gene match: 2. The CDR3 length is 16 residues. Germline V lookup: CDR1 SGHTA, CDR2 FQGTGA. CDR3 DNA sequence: TGTGCCAGCAGCTTATCGACTAGCGGGGGGCAAGAGACCCAGTACTTC. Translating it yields CASSLSTSGGQETQYF.

CDR3 loop: CGGGTSYNEQFF. Written as DNA, the CDR3 is TGCGGGGGGGGAACATCCTACAATGAGCAGTTCTTC. This sequence joins TRBV29-1 and TRBJ2-1; 7 bases are a match to TRBD2. Germline loops: CDR1 SQVTM, CDR2 ANQGSEA. The CDR3 runs to 12 residues.

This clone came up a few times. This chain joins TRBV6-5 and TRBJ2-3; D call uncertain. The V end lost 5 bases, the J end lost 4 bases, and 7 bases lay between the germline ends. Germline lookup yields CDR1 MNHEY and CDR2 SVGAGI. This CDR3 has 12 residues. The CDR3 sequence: CASSVYSDTQYF. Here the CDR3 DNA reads TGTGCCAGCAGTGTTTACTCAGATACGCAGTATTTT.

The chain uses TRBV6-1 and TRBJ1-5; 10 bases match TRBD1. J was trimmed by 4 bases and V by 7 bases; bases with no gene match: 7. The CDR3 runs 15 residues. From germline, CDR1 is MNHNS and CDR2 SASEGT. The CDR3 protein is CASISDRGGNQPQHF. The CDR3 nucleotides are TGTGCCAGCATCTCGGACAGGGGGGGGAATCAGCCCCAGCATTTT.

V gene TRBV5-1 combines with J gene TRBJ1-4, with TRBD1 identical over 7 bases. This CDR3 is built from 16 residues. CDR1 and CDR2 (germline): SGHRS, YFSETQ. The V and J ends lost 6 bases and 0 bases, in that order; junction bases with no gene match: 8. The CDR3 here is CASKPGQQSTNEKLFF. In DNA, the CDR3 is TGCGCCAGCAAACCGGGACAGCAATCAACTAATGAAAAACTGTTTTTT.

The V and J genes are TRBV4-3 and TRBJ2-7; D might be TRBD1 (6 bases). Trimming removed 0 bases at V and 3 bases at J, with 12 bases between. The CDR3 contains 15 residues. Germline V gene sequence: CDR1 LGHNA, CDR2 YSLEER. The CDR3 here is CASSQDAGQIYEQYF. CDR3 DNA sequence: TGCGCCAGCAGCCAAGACGCAGGACAGATCTACGAGCAGTACTTC.

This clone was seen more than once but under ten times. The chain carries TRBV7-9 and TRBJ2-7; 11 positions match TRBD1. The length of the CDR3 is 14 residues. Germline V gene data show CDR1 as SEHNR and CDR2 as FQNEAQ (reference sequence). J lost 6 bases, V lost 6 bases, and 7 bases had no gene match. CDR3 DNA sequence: TGTGCCAGCAGAGGACAGGGGGCGTCCGTCGAGCAGTACTTC. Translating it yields CASRGQGASVEQYF. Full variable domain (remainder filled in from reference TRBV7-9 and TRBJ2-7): DTGVSQNPRHKITKRGQNVTFRCDPISEHNRLYWYRQTLGQGPEFLTYFQNEAQLEKSRLLSDRFSAERPKGSFSTLEIQRTEQGDSAMYLCASRGQGASVEQYFGPGTRLTVT.

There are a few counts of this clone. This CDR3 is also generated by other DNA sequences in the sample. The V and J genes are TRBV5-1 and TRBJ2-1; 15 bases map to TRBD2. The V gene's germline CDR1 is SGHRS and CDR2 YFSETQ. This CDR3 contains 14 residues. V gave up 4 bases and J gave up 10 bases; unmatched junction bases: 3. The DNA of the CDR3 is TGCGCCAGCAGCCTGGGACTAGCGGGAGGCGAGCAGTTCTTC. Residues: CASSLGLAGGEQFF.

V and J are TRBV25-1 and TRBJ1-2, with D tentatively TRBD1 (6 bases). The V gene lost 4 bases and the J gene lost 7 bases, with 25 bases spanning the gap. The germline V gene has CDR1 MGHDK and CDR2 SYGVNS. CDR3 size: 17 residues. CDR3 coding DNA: TGTGCCAGCAGTGGCTCTCACGGGACTGCCAACAGGGTTGGCTACACCTTC. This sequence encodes CASSGSHGTANRVGYTF.

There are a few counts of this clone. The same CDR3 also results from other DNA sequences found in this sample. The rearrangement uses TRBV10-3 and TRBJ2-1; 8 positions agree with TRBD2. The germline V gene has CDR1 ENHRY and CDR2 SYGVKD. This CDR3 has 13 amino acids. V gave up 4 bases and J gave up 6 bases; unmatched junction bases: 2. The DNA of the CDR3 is TGTGCCATCAGTGGCACTAGCGGCAATGAGCAGTTCTTC. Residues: CAISGTSGNEQFF.

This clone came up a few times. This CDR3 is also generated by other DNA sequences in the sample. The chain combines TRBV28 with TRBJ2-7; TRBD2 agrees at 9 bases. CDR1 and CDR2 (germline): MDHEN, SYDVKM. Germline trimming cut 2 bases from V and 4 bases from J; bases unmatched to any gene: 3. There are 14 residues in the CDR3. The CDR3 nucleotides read TGTGCCAGCAGTTTAGCGGGAGGGGGGTACGAGCAGTACTTC. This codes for CASSLAGGGYEQYF.

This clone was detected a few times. CDR3 protein: CASSLFGTASNYGYTF. CDR3 bases: TGTGCCAGCAGCTTATTTGGGACAGCCTCTAACTATGGCTACACCTTC. The chain uses TRBV7-2 and TRBJ1-2, with 7 nucleotides matching TRBD1. The V gene's germline CDR1 is SGHTA and CDR2 FQGNSA. V lost 2 bases and J lost 0; bases outside the gene matches: 6. The CDR3 length is 16 residues.

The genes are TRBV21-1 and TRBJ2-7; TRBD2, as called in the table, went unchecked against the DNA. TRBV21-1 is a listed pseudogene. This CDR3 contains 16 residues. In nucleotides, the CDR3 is TGTGCCAGCAGCAAAGCTGGGTGGAGCCCGACCTACGAGCAGTACTTC. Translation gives CASSKAGWSPTYEQYF.

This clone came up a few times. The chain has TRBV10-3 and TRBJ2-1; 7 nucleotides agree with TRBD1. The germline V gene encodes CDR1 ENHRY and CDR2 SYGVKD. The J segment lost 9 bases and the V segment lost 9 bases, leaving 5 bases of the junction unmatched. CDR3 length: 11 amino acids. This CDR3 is CAIRRTGEQFF. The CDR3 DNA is TGTGCCATAAGACGGACAGGTGAGCAGTTCTTC.

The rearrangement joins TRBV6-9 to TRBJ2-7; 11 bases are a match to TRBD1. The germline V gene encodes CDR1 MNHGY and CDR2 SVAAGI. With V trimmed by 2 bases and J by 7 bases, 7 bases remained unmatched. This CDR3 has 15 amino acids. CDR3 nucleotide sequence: TGTGCCAGCAGTTATCCCCGGACAGGGGGCGCAGAGCAGTACTTC. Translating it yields CASSYPRTGGAEQYF.